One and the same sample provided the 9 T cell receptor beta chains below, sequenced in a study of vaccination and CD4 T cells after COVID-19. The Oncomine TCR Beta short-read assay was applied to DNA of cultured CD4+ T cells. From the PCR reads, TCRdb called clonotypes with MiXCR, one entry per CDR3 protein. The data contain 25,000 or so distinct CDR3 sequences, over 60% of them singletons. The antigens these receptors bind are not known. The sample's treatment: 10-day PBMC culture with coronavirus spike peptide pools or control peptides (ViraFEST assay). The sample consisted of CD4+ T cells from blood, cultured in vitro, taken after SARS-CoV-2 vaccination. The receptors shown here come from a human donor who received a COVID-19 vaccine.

In DNA, the CDR3 is TGTGCCAGCAGGGGACAGGGGGGTGGTCAGCCCCAGCATTTT. Translating it yields CASRGQGGGQPQHF. The chain is built from TRBV27 and TRBJ1-5; 11 bases are a match to TRBD1. Unmatched junction bases numbered 4, after V lost 6 bases and J lost 6 bases. Germline CDR1 and CDR2: MNHEY and SMNVEV (reference sequence). CDR3 length equals 14 residues.

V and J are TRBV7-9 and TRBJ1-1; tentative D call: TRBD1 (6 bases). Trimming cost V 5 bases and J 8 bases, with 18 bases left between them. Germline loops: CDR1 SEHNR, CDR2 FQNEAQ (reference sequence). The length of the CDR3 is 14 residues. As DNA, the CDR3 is TGTGCCAGCAGCCCGACCTCCAGGACAGCCGAAGCTTTCTTT. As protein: CASSPTSRTAEAFF. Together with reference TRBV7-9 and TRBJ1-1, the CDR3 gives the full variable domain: DTGVSQNPRHKITKRGQNVTFRCDPISEHNRLYWYRQTLGQGPEFLTYFQNEAQLEKSRLLSDRFSAERPKGSFSTLEIQRTEQGDSAMYLCASSPTSRTAEAFFGQGTRLTVV.

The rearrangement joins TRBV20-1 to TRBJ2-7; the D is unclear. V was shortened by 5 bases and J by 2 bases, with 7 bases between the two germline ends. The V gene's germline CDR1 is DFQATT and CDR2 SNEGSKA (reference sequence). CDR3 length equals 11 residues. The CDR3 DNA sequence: TGCAGTGCTCTCGGTACCTACGAGCAGTACTTC. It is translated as CSALGTYEQYF.

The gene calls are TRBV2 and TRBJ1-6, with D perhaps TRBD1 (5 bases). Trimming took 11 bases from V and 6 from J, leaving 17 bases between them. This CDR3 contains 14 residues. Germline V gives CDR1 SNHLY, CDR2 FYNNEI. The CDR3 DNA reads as TGTGCCTGCAAGCCGGGACGGTCTAATTCACCCCTCCACTTT. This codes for CACKPGRSNSPLHF.

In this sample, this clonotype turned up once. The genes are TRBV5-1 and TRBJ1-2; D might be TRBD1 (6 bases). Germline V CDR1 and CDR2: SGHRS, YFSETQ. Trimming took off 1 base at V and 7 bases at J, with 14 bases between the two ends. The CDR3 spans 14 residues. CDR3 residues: CASSLLAGASGYTF. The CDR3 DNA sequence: TGCGCCAGCAGCTTGCTAGCAGGGGCCTCTGGCTACACCTTC. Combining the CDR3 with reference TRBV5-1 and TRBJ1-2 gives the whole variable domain KAGVTQTPRYLIKTRGQQVTLSCSPISGHRSVSWYQQTPGQGLQFLFEYFSETQRNKGNFPGRFSGRQFSNSRSEMNVSTLELGDSALYLCASSLLAGASGYTFGSGTRLTVV.

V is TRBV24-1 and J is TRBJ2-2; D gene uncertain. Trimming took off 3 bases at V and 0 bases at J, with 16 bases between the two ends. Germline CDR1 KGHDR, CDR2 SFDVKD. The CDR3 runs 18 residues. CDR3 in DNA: TGTGCCACCAGTGATCCGACTTCAGGACGGTCGAACACCGGGGAGCTGTTTTTT. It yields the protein CATSDPTSGRSNTGELFF.

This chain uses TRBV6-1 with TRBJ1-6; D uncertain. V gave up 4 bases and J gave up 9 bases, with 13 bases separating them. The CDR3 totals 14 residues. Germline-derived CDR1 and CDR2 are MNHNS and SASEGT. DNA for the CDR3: TGTGCCAGCAGTGTTTTGACGTCAGGTTCACCCCTCCACTTT. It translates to CASSVLTSGSPLHF.

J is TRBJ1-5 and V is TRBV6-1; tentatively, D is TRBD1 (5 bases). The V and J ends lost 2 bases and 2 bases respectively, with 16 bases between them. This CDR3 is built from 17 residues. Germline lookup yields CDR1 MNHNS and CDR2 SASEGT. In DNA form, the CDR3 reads TGTGCCAGCAGTGAACCCTTTACAAGGGGAGGCAATCAGCCCCAGCATTTT. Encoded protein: CASSEPFTRGGNQPQHF.

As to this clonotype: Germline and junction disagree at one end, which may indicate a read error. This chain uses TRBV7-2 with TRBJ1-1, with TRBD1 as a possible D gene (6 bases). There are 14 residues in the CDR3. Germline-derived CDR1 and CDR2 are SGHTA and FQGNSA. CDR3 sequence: CASSLDTSGAEAFF. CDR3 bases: TGCGCCAGCAGCTTGGACACCTCAGGGGCTGAAGCTTTCTTT.